This T cell receptor (beta chain) was captured in a study of cytomegalovirus exposure and HLA in healthy donors. As for the study in general: Earlier sequencing of some 180 million T cells yielded around 100 million unique TCR beta sequences.

Notes on this clone: Its antigen is as yet unknown.

Use of 60 Vbeta and 13 Jbeta primers characterized the PCR. Data came from immunoSEQ multiplex PCR; TCRdb stores just in-frame clones and leaves some out. Among some 200,000 clones listed, about two thirds were seen once. Germline CDR1 reads SNHLY; CDR2 reads FYNNEI. This CDR3 has 12 amino acids. Trimming shortened V by 8 bases and J by 4 bases, and 11 bases separated the two germline ends. Study-level findings and limits: It was in a later analysis that TCR association rates were seen to vary by HLA locus, highest for DRB1 and lowest for HLA-C.

This chain joins TRBV2 and TRBJ2-5, with D possibly TRBD2 on 6 matching bases. The specimen sequenced was PBMCs. The receptor comes from a man aged 40-49 years in good health and CMV-seropositive. The CDR3 sequence: CASGVSGETQYF. The CDR3 nucleotides are TGTGCCAGCGGTGTTAGCGGAGAGACCCAGTACTTC. Using reference TRBV2 and TRBJ2-5 for the parts outside the CDR3, the full variable domain is EPEVTQTPSHQVTQMGQEVILRCVPISNHLYFYWYRQILGQKVEFLVSFYNNEISEKSEIFDDQFSVERPDGSNFTLKIRSTKLEDSAMYFCASGVSGETQYFGPGTRLLVL.